This entry describes one T cell receptor beta chain. The data were taken from a study of blood T cell repertoires in COVID-19. Exposed study participants had met a COVID-19 case within 2 weeks before entry. TCRdb's copy holds only in-frame clones and misses some; the assay was immunoSEQ multiplex PCR. Here the sample spans around 330,000 clones, around 85% being singletons. Germline V CDR1 and CDR2: LGHNA, YSLEER. This CDR3 has 16 residues. Trimming cost V 2 bases and J 1 base; bases outside gene matches: 3. The chain joins TRBV4-3 to TRBJ2-3; 10 nucleotides line up with TRBD2. This clonotype was sampled from a woman aged 25 to 45 who had been exposed to COVID-19. Sequences were obtained from PBMCs or T cells enriched from blood (not recorded which). CDR3 residues: CASSQSSGGRTDTQYF. The CDR3 DNA sequence: TGCGCCAGCAGCCAATCTAGCGGGGGCCGCACAGATACGCAGTATTTT.